The rows below give T cell receptor beta chains drawn from one sample of a study of blood T cell repertoires in COVID-19. Sequencing was performed with immunoSEQ multiplex PCR; in TCRdb, only in-frame clones are kept and a portion is missing. The sample has 200,000 to 300,000 clones, around 84% seen once. The sequenced sample was peripheral blood. These receptors all come from a woman in her fifties or sixties with COVID-19, enrolled during active disease. Each CDR3 is given with its conserved first and last residue. Each record gives: J gene, D gene, clone size, V gene, CDR3 DNA, CDR3 protein. The D gene is left open where the match is weak. Some rows have no size entry. The others give once, few or many, or a class for an expanded clone.

J: TRBJ2-1; D: TRBD2; size: -; V: TRBV5-8; DNA: TGTGCCCGTCCCAGAAGCGGGAGGTATGATGAGCAGTTCTTC; CDR3: CARPRSGRYDEQFF
J: TRBJ2-7; D: -; size: -; V: TRBV7-2; DNA: TGTGCCAGCAGCTTAGGGACGGGGGCCTACGAGCAGTACTTC; CDR3: CASSLGTGAYEQYF
J: TRBJ1-1; D: -; size: -; V: TRBV30; DNA: TGTGCCTGGAAAGGGGGGGGATCCACTGAAGCTTTCTTT; CDR3: CAWKGGGSTEAFF
J: TRBJ2-7; D: TRBD1; size: -; V: TRBV5-4; DNA: TGTGCCAGCAGCCCTGGAGCAGGGGGACCCTCCTACGAGCAGTACTTC; CDR3: CASSPGAGGPSYEQYF
J: TRBJ2-6; D: TRBD1; size: -; V: TRBV18; DNA: TGTGCCAGCTCATTTACCGGGACAGGGGGAGCTGGGGCCAACGTCCTGACTTTC; CDR3: CASSFTGTGGAGANVLTF
J: TRBJ1-5; D: -; size: -; V: TRBV28; DNA: TGTGCCAGCAGTTTATCAGGGGCAGACCAGCCCCAGCATTTT; CDR3: CASSLSGADQPQHF
J: TRBJ2-1; D: TRBD2; size: once; V: TRBV6-2/TRBV6-3; DNA: TGTGCCAGCAGTGGCCCGGGACTAGCGGGAGTCGCGGGTGAGCAGTTCTTC; CDR3: CASSGPGLAGVAGEQFF
J: TRBJ1-1; D: -; size: few; V: TRBV19; DNA: TGTGCCAGTAGTATGTCTGGGGGCTTTACTGAAGCTTTCTTT; CDR3: CASSMSGGFTEAFF
J: TRBJ1-1; D: TRBD1; size: few; V: TRBV5-1; DNA: TGCGCCAGCAGCCCAGGGACAGCCGTCACTGAAGCTTTCTTT; CDR3: CASSPGTAVTEAFF
J: TRBJ1-2; D: TRBD1; size: -; V: TRBV11-2; DNA: TGTGCCAGCAGCCCAGCTGACGGACAGGGGACGATCTATGGCTACACCTTC; CDR3: CASSPADGQGTIYGYTF
J: TRBJ2-7; D: TRBD2; size: once; V: TRBV5-1; DNA: TGCGCCAGCAGCGCAAGCGGGGAGGGGCTAGAGAAGCAGTACTTC; CDR3: CASSASGEGLEKQYF
J: TRBJ1-4; D: -; size: -; V: TRBV30; DNA: TGTGCCTGGAGCTCCGCTAGGGGTACTAATGAAAAACTGTTTTTT; CDR3: CAWSSARGTNEKLFF
J: TRBJ1-1; D: TRBD1; size: -; V: TRBV5-1; DNA: TGCGCCAGCAGCTTGGAGGGACAGGTGGCTTTCTTT; CDR3: CASSLEGQVAFF
J: TRBJ1-1; D: TRBD1; size: -; V: TRBV18; DNA: TGTGCCAGCTCACCACCGAAGGGGGCAAGGACTGAAGCTTTCTTT; CDR3: CASSPPKGARTEAFF
J: TRBJ1-2; D: TRBD1; size: -; V: TRBV24-1; DNA: TGTGCCACCAGTGACCCAAACAGGGGGCGCGGCTACACCTTC; CDR3: CATSDPNRGRGYTF
J: TRBJ1-5; D: TRBD1; size: -; V: TRBV7-9; DNA: TGTGCCAGCAGCCCCAGGGGGTGGAGGAGCAATCAGCCCCAGCATTTT; CDR3: CASSPRGWRSNQPQHF
J: TRBJ2-6; D: -; size: -; V: TRBV4-1; DNA: TGCGCCAGCAGCCAACCCACAGGGACTGGGGCCAACGTCCTGACTTTC; CDR3: CASSQPTGTGANVLTF
J: TRBJ1-2; D: -; size: once; V: TRBV4-3; DNA: TGCGCCAGCAGCCAAGATCCTGTCAGGCCCTATGGCTACACCTTC; CDR3: CASSQDPVRPYGYTF